This T cell receptor beta chain was obtained from a study of control samples from healthy donors and cancer patients. The assay was immunoSEQ multiplex PCR, and TCRdb's table has in-frame clones only and misses some. The sample carries over 100,000 clones, around 88% recorded once. V was pared by 7 bases and J by 2 bases, with 13 bases between. Germline loops: CDR1 LNHDA, CDR2 SQIVND (reference sequence). The CDR3 consists of 14 residues. The TCR comes from a woman between 45 and 60 years old in good health. This chain joins TRBV19 and TRBJ2-3, with a possible D match to TRBD1 (5 bases). The sample taken for sequencing was blood. DNA for the CDR3: TGTGCCAGTAACGGGCAGGGATACACAGATACGCAGTATTTT. The encoded protein is CASNGQGYTDTQYF.